This T cell receptor (beta chain) was observed in a study of OX40 agonist ivuxolimab in advanced cancers. Some background on the complete study: The costimulatory receptor OX40 (CD134) was targeted by ivuxolimab, a fully human IgG2 agonistic monoclonal antibody. Intravenous ivuxolimab was administered to patients every 2 weeks at six dose levels: 0.01, 0.1, 0.3, 1.5, 3 and 10 mg/kg. Of the approximately 53 patients in dose escalation, 19 had hepatocellular carcinoma, about 15 had melanoma, 9 had renal cell carcinoma and 9 had head and neck cancer. Patients were allowed to have had prior anti-PD-1, anti-PD-L1 or anti-CTLA-4 therapy, and approximately 37% of the dose-escalation patients had been treated with checkpoint inhibitors. Partial responses occurred in three dose-escalation patients: two with cutaneous melanoma and one with hepatocellular carcinoma. The dose-escalation cohort was about 86% male with a mean age of about 60 years, ranging from about 23 to 85. Peripheral TCRbeta sequencing aimed to test whether ivuxolimab altered TCR sequence diversity and caused clonal T-cell expansion. The paper reports the monotherapy dose-escalation portion (N of about 51 patients) of the phase I ivuxolimab trial.

The CDR3 runs 11 amino acids, cysteine and phenylalanine included. Here the CDR3 DNA is all that survives: 33 bases in frame from base 1. Broad study findings and their caveats: After ivuxolimab, expanded clones were on average more numerous among CD8+ T cells than among CD4+ T cells. Low levels of normalized T-cell clonal expansion were also seen in some nonresponding patients. In the 0.1-3.0 mg/kg groups, partial responders were among the patients with the lowest normalized peripheral clonal expansion, particularly in CD8+ T cells. At doses of 0.1 to 3.0 mg/kg, clonal expansion of both CD4+ and CD8+ T cells in blood was seen between baseline and week 6. The antigen specificity of the peripheral T cells that underwent clonal expansion was not determined.

The trial excluded patients who had a history of autoimmune disease or were on systemic immunosuppression. Peripheral blood for TCR sequencing was collected from all dose cohorts at baseline, on cycle 4 day 1, and on cycle 7 day 1. Samples came from an open-label, multicenter, first-in-human phase I dose-escalation trial of ivuxolimab. Adults with locally advanced or metastatic head and neck squamous cell, hepatocellular, melanoma or renal cell carcinoma were enrolled in the trial. Before TCR sequencing, CD4+ and CD8+ T cells were separately sorted from peripheral blood. Of note for this clone: Which antigen it targets is not known. Per-base qualities were not stored, and no clone one base away is much larger.

Genomic DNA was extracted from sorted cells for sequencing of the TCRbeta CDR3 region. TCRbeta CDR3 regions were sequenced using the immunoSEQ Assay. The immuneACCESS repertoire file appears here via TCRdb, limited to in-frame rearrangements. These files lack a portion of the clones; in checked studies, under half of the deficit traces to unresolved V genes, and the cause of the others is not known. This sample lists approximately 30,000 clones; 65% to 85% were detected once. About a fifth of the sample rests with the top ten. The specimen was CD4+ or CD8+ T cells sorted from blood, collected in a trial of the OX40 agonist ivuxolimab. The chain links TRBV12-2 with TRBJ2-7; TRBD2, the table's D call, lacks a check against the DNA. TRBV12-2 is a listed pseudogene. This sequence was found in an adult with an advanced solid tumor such as melanoma, head and neck, liver or kidney cancer. The CDR3 protein sequence reads: CASRYTYEQYF. The nucleotide sequence reads TGTGCAAGTCGATATACCTACGAGCAGTACTTC.